Listed below are T cell receptor beta chains from one sample, sequenced in a study of graft-versus-host responses after intestinal transplantation. No antigen is known for these receptors. Using immunoSEQ multiplex PCR, the repertoire was profiled, and TCRdb retains in-frame clones only, with some absent. The sample has around 90,000 clones; approximately 95% are singletons. The specimen comprised unstimulated CD8+ T cells sorted from spleen or lymph node cells, sampled before intestinal transplant. The receptor set was obtained from a human donor who received an intestinal transplant. Both conserved end residues are part of each CDR3. D genes are given only for firm matches. Clone size appears in some rows only: once, few, many, or a class for an expanded clone.

TRBV29-1	TRBJ1-2	-	-	TGCAGCGTGGCACAACGGGGGAACTATGGCTACACCTTC	CSVAQRGNYGYTF
TRBV7-3	TRBJ1-1	-	few	TGTGCCAGCAGCTTGGCTCAGGGAATGAACACTGAAGCTTTCTTT	CASSLAQGMNTEAFF
TRBV7-3	TRBJ1-2	-	once	TGTGCCAGCAGCTTAACGGGGGCGGATGGCTACACCTTC	CASSLTGADGYTF
TRBV27	TRBJ2-7	-	-	TGTGCCAGCAGTGAATTGGGCCACTACGAGCAGTACTTC	CASSELGHYEQYF
TRBV19	TRBJ1-1	-	-	TGTGCCAGTAGTATATCGGGGAACACTGAAGCTTTCTTT	CASSISGNTEAFF
TRBV29-1	TRBJ2-7	-	-	TGCAGCGTTGAAACGGGAGTGGGGTACGAGCAGTACTTC	CSVETGVGYEQYF
TRBV19	TRBJ1-6	TRBD1	-	TGTGCCAGTAAAGAACAGGGGAATTCACCCCTCCACTTT	CASKEQGNSPLHF
TRBV5-4	TRBJ2-7	-	-	TGTGCCAGCAGCAATCCGGGACTCCAACCCTACGAGCAGTACTTC	CASSNPGLQPYEQYF
TRBV19	TRBJ2-7	TRBD1	-	TGTGCCAGTAGTACCCAGGACAGGGTCTACGAGCAGTACTTC	CASSTQDRVYEQYF
TRBV5-1	TRBJ2-1	TRBD2	-	TGCGCCAGCAGCTTGGAAATAGCGGGGGAGAATGAGCAGTTCTTC	CASSLEIAGENEQFF
TRBV27	TRBJ2-1	TRBD2	-	TGTGCCAGCAGTTTTGGAGCGGGGTACAATGAGCAGTTCTTC	CASSFGAGYNEQFF
TRBV25-1	TRBJ1-2	-	once	TGTGCCAGCAGTGAATATGCGGCAGGGGATGGCTACACCTTC	CASSEYAAGDGYTF
TRBV21-1	TRBJ2-7	-	-	TGTGCCAGCAGCAAAGGGCAAACAGCCGAAGGAGGATACGAGCAGTACTTC	CASSKGQTAEGGYEQYF
TRBV4-1	TRBJ2-7	TRBD2	-	TGCGCCAGCAGCCAAGAAACGGAGCGGGGGGCTAACTACGAGCAGTACTTC	CASSQETERGANYEQYF
TRBV4-1	TRBJ2-7	TRBD2	-	TGCGCCAGCAGCCAAGAGGGACTAGCGGGAGGGTTCGACGAGCAGTACTTC	CASSQEGLAGGFDEQYF
TRBV13	TRBJ2-1	-	-	TGTGCCAGCAAGCAGCGATCCTACAATGAGCAGTTCTTC	CASKQRSYNEQFF
TRBV30	TRBJ1-3	TRBD1	-	TGTTGCGGGACAGGGGGTATGGGAAACACCATATATTTT	CCGTGGMGNTIYF
TRBV11-3	TRBJ1-2	TRBD1	-	TGTGCCAGCAGCTCAGGACAGGGGAAGGACTATGGCTACACCTTC	CASSSGQGKDYGYTF
TRBV13	TRBJ2-1	-	-	TGTGCCAGCAGCTTAGGGAGACAGGGACTTGAGCAGTTCTTC	CASSLGRQGLEQFF
TRBV11-2	TRBJ2-7	-	-	TGTGCCAGCAGTGTAGGGGGGGAGATCTACGAGCAGTACTTC	CASSVGGEIYEQYF
TRBV15	TRBJ1-1	TRBD1	-	TGTGCCACCAGCACGTCCGGGACAGGATACACTGAAGCTTTCTTT	CATSTSGTGYTEAFF
TRBV10-3	TRBJ2-7	-	-	TGTGCCATCAGTGACCCGGCGGACTACGAGCAGTACTTC	CAISDPADYEQYF
TRBV19	TRBJ1-4	TRBD1	-	TGTGCCAGTAACTCGGGACAGGGGGTTGAAAAACTGTTTTTT	CASNSGQGVEKLFF
TRBV7-9	TRBJ2-7	TRBD2	-	TGTGCCAGCAGCTCGACCGGGACTAGAGAAGTATACGAGCAGTACTTC	CASSSTGTREVYEQYF
TRBV19	TRBJ1-5	-	-	TGTGCCAGTAGTATCGTAGGGAGCAGGGAGGGCAATCAGCCCCAGCATTTT	CASSIVGSREGNQPQHF